This TCR beta chain originates from a study of T cell changes during pregnancy in multiple sclerosis. Clones were read by immunoSEQ multiplex PCR, and TCRdb kept only the in-frame ones, dropping some. The sample contains tens of thousands of clones, 94% of which appear only once. This clone has only one observation. The CDR3 extends over 14 amino acids. V dropped 6 bases and J dropped 11; count of bases not matched to a gene: 13. Germline V lookup: CDR1 SGHDN, CDR2 FVKESK. The V gene is TRBV14, the J gene TRBJ1-1; 9 nucleotides align to TRBD1. This clonotype originated in a female donor with multiple sclerosis, enrolled in a pregnancy study. The material was CD4+ T cells from peripheral blood mononuclear cells, obtained in the second trimester of pregnancy. The CDR3 DNA reads TGTGCCAGCAGGACAGGGGGGACGGGTGGTGCGGCTTTCTTT. This translates into CASRTGGTGGAAFF. The full variable domain, its missing parts supplied by reference TRBV14 and TRBJ1-1, is EAGVTQFPSHSVIEKGQTVTLRCDPISGHDNLYWYRRVMGKEIKFLLHFVKESKQDESGMPNNRFLAERTGGTYSTLKVQPAELEDSGVYFCASRTGGTGGAAFFGQGTRLTVV.